This passage covers 8 T cell receptor beta chains from one sample sequenced in a study of cytomegalovirus exposure and HLA in healthy donors. The primer mix had 60 Vbeta and 13 Jbeta primers. Repertoires were generated with immunoSEQ multiplex PCR, while TCRdb's copy carries only in-frame clones and drops some. The profile shows roughly 120,000 clones, around 76% of them singletons. The specimen was PBMCs. The source of these receptors is a man aged 60 to 75 in good health and CMV-seropositive.

The V gene is TRBV27, the J gene TRBJ2-2; D may be TRBD2 (6 bases). Germline V gene sequence: CDR1 MNHEY, CDR2 SMNVEV (reference sequence). This CDR3 is built from 16 residues. Trimming removed 7 bases at V and 3 bases at J, with 18 bases between. The chain's CDR3 is CASKGKAWGDTGELFF. The CDR3 DNA sequence: TGTGCCAGCAAGGGGAAGGCGTGGGGGGACACCGGGGAGCTGTTTTTT.

This clone has more than one count but fewer than ten. The V gene is TRBV30, the J gene TRBJ2-7; 7 nucleotides line up with TRBD1. Germline V gene lookup returns CDR1 GTSNPN and CDR2 SVGIG (reference sequence). The ends lost 0 bases at V and 4 bases at J; junction bases unmatched: 12. There are 16 residues in the CDR3. This CDR3 reads CAWSVPRQGAFYEQYF. Written as DNA, the CDR3 is TGTGCCTGGAGTGTGCCAAGACAGGGAGCGTTTTACGAGCAGTACTTC.

The chain is built from TRBV6-6 and TRBJ2-3, with a weak D call TRBD2 (6 bases). Germline CDR1 is MNHNY and CDR2 is SVGAGI (reference sequence). CDR3 length equals 15 residues. Between the trimmed V and J ends, which lost 5 bases and 1 base, there was a span of 13 bases. CDR3 nucleotide sequence: TGTGCCAGCAGTCGGCGGGAAGTGGGCACAGATACGCAGTATTTT. Translation gives CASSRREVGTDTQYF.

This clone was detected a few times. The V gene is TRBV14, the J gene TRBJ1-1; D perhaps matches TRBD1 (6 bases). Germline CDR1 reads SGHDN; CDR2 reads FVKESK. The CDR3 is made up of 14 amino acids. V lost 3 bases, J lost 4 bases, and 12 bases lay in between. CDR3 sequence (DNA): TGTGCCAGCAGCCAGGCCTCAGGGGCCACTGAAGCTTTCTTT. Translating gives CASSQASGATEAFF.

This clone came up once. V and J are TRBV5-4 and TRBJ2-5, with D hard to call. Trimming removed 2 bases at V and 3 bases at J, with 2 bases between. This CDR3 contains 11 residues. Germline V gene data show CDR1 as SGHNT and CDR2 as YYREEE (reference sequence). In DNA form, the CDR3 reads TGTGCCAGCAGCTTCAAAGAGACCCAGTACTTC. This codes for CASSFKETQYF.

The gene calls are TRBV28 and TRBJ1-1; no definite D call. Trimming shortened V by 7 bases and J by 2 bases, and 23 bases separated the two germline ends. Per germline, CDR1 MDHEN and CDR2 SYDVKM. This CDR3 region has 17 residues. The CDR3 bases are TGTGCCAGCACGAAACTCATGGGGAGGGATCAAAACACTGAAGCTTTCTTT. It translates to CASTKLMGRDQNTEAFF.

This clone was observed a single time. The chain links TRBV19 to TRBJ2-4; a weak D match, TRBD1 (6 bases). The germline CDR1 and CDR2 sequences are LNHDA and SQIVND (reference sequence). This CDR3 has 13 amino acids. V lost 3 bases and J 7 bases, leaving 10 bases between the germline ends. The CDR3 DNA reads TGTGCCAGTAGTATGGCAGGGGTCAACATTCAGTACTTC. It specifies CASSMAGVNIQYF.

CDR3 DNA sequence: TGTGCCAGCAGTACCACGGACAGGGGTGAAAAACTGTTTTTT. This translates into CASSTTDRGEKLFF. The genes are TRBV6-5 and TRBJ1-4; TRBD1 matches 9 bases. In germline, CDR1 is MNHEY, CDR2 SVGAGI. CDR3 size: 14 residues. V lost 5 bases, J lost 7 bases, and 5 bases stayed unmatched.